The 17 T cell receptor beta chains in this list originate from one sample, sequenced in a study of CD8+CD57+ T cells in acquired aplastic anemia. Before being chosen for sequencing, patients had shown CD8+CD57+ cell expansion by flow cytometry. Using genomic DNA as the template, TCR beta VDJ and CDR3 profiling was carried out. Using its own MiXCR run on the reads, TCRdb lists one record per CDR3 protein. The data hold 75,000 to 80,000 distinct CDR3 sequences, with roughly 70% observed a single time. The sample taken for sequencing was sorted CD4+, CD8+, or CD8+CD57+ T cells (not recorded which) from PBMCs. The source of these receptors is a human donor with aplastic anemia.

The rearrangement links TRBV20-1 to TRBJ1-2; TRBD1 is a possible D gene (5 bases). The V gene lost 3 bases and the J gene lost 7 bases, with 12 bases spanning the gap. The CDR3 totals 12 residues. CDR1 is DFQATT, CDR2 SNEGSKA, per germline (reference sequence). The CDR3 reads CSASPGGGGYTF. CDR3 nucleotide sequence: TGCAGTGCTAGCCCTGGGGGTGGTGGCTACACCTTC.

Concerning this clonotype: The junction differs from germline at one of its ends, possibly a read error. The V and J genes are TRBV2 and TRBJ2-7; D remains unclear. Looked up from germline, CDR1 is SNHLY and CDR2 is FYNNEI. The CDR3 has 13 amino acids. The CDR3 DNA follows: TGTGCCAACAGTGAAGGAAGGATCTACGAGCAGTACTTC. Its translation is CANSEGRIYEQYF.

This clonotype was found once. The V call is TRBV10-2, the J call TRBJ2-3; D is uncertain. The CDR3 has 13 amino acids. Germline values: CDR1 WSHSY, CDR2 SAAADI. Deletions cut 7 bases from V and 0 bases from J, with 8 bases between. CDR3 amino acids: CASKISSTDTQYF. Written as DNA, the CDR3 is TGCGCCAGCAAAATATCCAGCACAGATACGCAGTATTTT.

This clonotype was seen many times. This sequence joins TRBV25-1 and TRBJ1-5; a weak D match, TRBD1 (6 bases). CDR3 length: 21 amino acids. V lost 4 bases, J lost 0 bases, and 28 bases lay in between. The germline V gene has CDR1 MGHDK and CDR2 SYGVNS. The CDR3, as DNA: TGTGCCAGCAGTGGCAGTGGGGGGCCTGAATTATACCGATATAGCAATCAGCCCCAGCATTTT. Its protein product is CASSGSGGPELYRYSNQPQHF.

The chain carries TRBV7-9 and TRBJ2-7; tentatively, D is TRBD2 (6 bases). The CDR3 spans 14 residues. Germline V gives CDR1 SEHNR, CDR2 FQNEAQ (reference sequence). V shed 5 bases and J shed 7 bases, with 18 bases lying between them. This chain's CDR3 is CASSGAGRHLEQYF. The CDR3 DNA sequence: TGTGCCAGCAGCGGAGCGGGCAGGCACTTAGAGCAGTACTTC. Full variable domain (rest looked up from reference TRBV7-9 and TRBJ2-7): DTGVSQNPRHKITKRGQNVTFRCDPISEHNRLYWYRQTLGQGPEFLTYFQNEAQLEKSRLLSDRFSAERPKGSFSTLEIQRTEQGDSAMYLCASSGAGRHLEQYFGPGTRLTVT.

The chain couples TRBV15 to TRBJ1-2; D uncertain. V was clipped by 3 bases and J by 4 bases, with 9 bases between them. The CDR3 is 13 residues long. The V gene's germline CDR1 is LNHNV and CDR2 YYDKDF (reference sequence). The CDR3 bases are TGTGCCACCAGCAGTGGTACATTCTATGGCTACACCTTC. As protein: CATSSGTFYGYTF.

Concerning this clonotype itself: A read error may produce the germline difference seen at one junction end. The CDR3 loop is CAGSKRGTGNSPLHF. Here the CDR3 DNA reads TGTGCCGGCAGTAAAAGGGGGACAGGCAATTCACCCCTCCACTTT. The chain recombines TRBV2 with TRBJ1-6; 8 bases line up with TRBD1. The CDR3 covers 15 residues. Germline assignment: CDR1 SNHLY and CDR2 FYNNEI.

CDR3 nucleotide sequence: TGTGCCAGCAGCCCCACGTTGAATTCACCCCTCCACTTT. It encodes CASSPTLNSPLHF. The rearrangement joins TRBV7-8 to TRBJ1-6; D remains ambiguous. Trimming shortened V by 5 bases and J by 7 bases, and 9 bases separated the two germline ends. Germline CDR1 SGHVS, CDR2 FQNEAQ. This CDR3 has 13 amino acids. The full variable domain, in which reference TRBV7-8 and TRBJ1-6 provide the parts outside the CDR3, is GAGVSQSPRYKVAKRGQDVALRCDPISGHVSLFWYQQALGQGPEFLTYFQNEAQLDKSGLPSDRFFAERPEGSVSTLKIQRTQQEDSAVYLCASSPTLNSPLHFGNGTRLTVT.

On this clonotype: Germline is not matched at one junction end, which may reflect a read error. The chain carries TRBV10-2 and TRBJ1-5; D is unclear. Germline lookup yields CDR1 WSHSY and CDR2 SAAADI. This CDR3 has 12 residues. The CDR3 DNA follows: TGTGCCAGTACGGAGCCCTTGGCGCCCCAGCATTTT. Encoded protein: CASTEPLAPQHF.

V usage is TRBV15 and J usage is TRBJ2-5; D possibly corresponds to TRBD1 (6 bases). V was trimmed by 2 bases and J by 4 bases, leaving 11 bases between them. The CDR3 sequence is 14 residues long. Looked up from germline, CDR1 is LNHNV and CDR2 is YYDKDF (reference sequence). The CDR3 protein is CATSRKQGGETQYF. DNA for the CDR3: TGTGCCACCAGCAGAAAACAGGGCGGAGAGACCCAGTACTTC.

This clonotype was recorded a few times. The genes are TRBV2 and TRBJ2-5, with 13 nucleotides matching TRBD2. The CDR3 has 15 residues. Trimming cost V 7 bases and J 5 bases; bases outside gene matches: 7. Germline V gene sequence: CDR1 SNHLY, CDR2 FYNNEI. As DNA, the CDR3 is TGTGCCAGCAACCCACTAGCGGGGGGGCTGGAGACCCAGTACTTC. As protein: CASNPLAGGLETQYF.

This clonotype was observed a single time. J is TRBJ2-3 and V is TRBV24-1; 11 bases map to TRBD2. CDR1 is KGHDR and CDR2 is SFDVKD in the germline V gene. The CDR3 consists of 15 residues. V was pared by 4 bases and J by 4 bases, with 3 bases of the junction left unmatched. CDR3 DNA: TGTGCCACCAGTGAAATAGCGGGAGGGTCAGATACGCAGTATTTT. It encodes CATSEIAGGSDTQYF.

The V call is TRBV15, the J call TRBJ2-7, with 9 positions matching TRBD2. V lost 3 bases to trimming and J lost 6 bases; unmatched junction nucleotides: 9. The germline V gene has CDR1 LNHNV and CDR2 YYDKDF (reference sequence). This CDR3 has 15 amino acids. CDR3 DNA: TGTGCCACCAGCAGCGATCCGGGACTAGCCTCCGAGCAGTACTTC. This sequence encodes CATSSDPGLASEQYF.

The chain employs TRBV6-1 and TRBJ2-1; D is perhaps TRBD1 (6 bases). Trimming shortened V by 4 bases and J by 5 bases, and 15 bases separated the two germline ends. The germline V gene has CDR1 MNHNS and CDR2 SASEGT. This CDR3 region has 15 residues. This CDR3 is CASSGESGDDNEQFF. CDR3 nucleotide sequence: TGTGCCAGCAGTGGGGAGTCAGGGGATGACAATGAGCAGTTCTTC.

The rearrangement joins TRBV4-1 to TRBJ1-6, with no clear D. V was clipped by 0 bases and J by 10 bases, with 7 bases between them. CDR1 and CDR2 (germline): MGHRA, YSYEKL. This CDR3 has 13 amino acids. CDR3 sequence reads: CASSQEGRSPLHF. The CDR3, as DNA: TGCGCCAGCAGCCAAGAGGGCCGATCACCCCTCCACTTT.

This clonotype showed up just once. The CDR3 protein is CSARDLGAGTGELFF. CDR3 DNA: TGCAGTGCTAGAGATCTTGGAGCGGGGACCGGGGAGCTGTTTTTT. The rearrangement links TRBV20-1 to TRBJ2-2; 7 bases are shared with TRBD2. The V gene's germline CDR1 is DFQATT and CDR2 SNEGSKA (reference sequence). The junction had 6 bases not matched to a gene; V was cut back by 0 bases and J by 5 bases. The CDR3 sequence is 15 residues long.

Only a few counts were recorded for this clonotype. V usage is TRBV24-1 and J usage is TRBJ2-1; 13 bases map to TRBD2. The CDR3 is 15 amino acids. The germline V gene has CDR1 KGHDR and CDR2 SFDVKD. The ends lost 4 bases at V and 7 bases at J; junction bases unmatched: 3. CDR3 sequence (DNA): TGTGCCACCAGTGACTGGGGACTAGCGGGAAATGAGCAGTTCTTC. Translating gives CATSDWGLAGNEQFF.